Following are 9 T cell receptor beta chains from one sample sequenced in a study of human T cells and chemical hapten exposure. Sample time point: patch test 1, 2 weeks after DPC sensitization. Treatment denoted: therapeutic diphenylcyclopropenone sensitization with weekly scalp DPC. TCRdb itself ran the RACE reads through MiXCR, one entry per CDR3 protein. The sample contains under 130,000 distinct CDR3 sequences, roughly 9.6% of which appear only once. The sequencing used whole blood, collected in connection with sensitization to the hapten diphenylcyclopropenone (DPC). These receptors came from a woman aged 40 to 50 with alopecia areata. Some clones in this sample may be carry-over from other donors' samples.

The table lists this clonotype with many counts. The junction and the germline gene differ at one end; a read error may be behind it. J is TRBJ2-5 and V is TRBV29-1; D is unclear. CDR1 is SQVTM, CDR2 ANQGSEA, per germline. The CDR3 has 13 amino acids. The CDR3 coding sequence is TGCAGCGTTAGGGATCTGCAACAAGAGGCCCAGTACTTC. Its protein product is CSVRDLQQEAQYF. Full variable domain (remainder filled in from reference TRBV29-1 and TRBJ2-5): SAVISQKPSRDICQRGTSLTIQCQVDSQVTMMFWYRQQPGQSLTLIATANQGSEATYESGFVIDKFPISRPNLTFSTLTVSNMSPEDSSIYLCSVRDLQQEAQYFGPGTRLLVL.

This clonotype was found many times. The chain joins TRBV20-1 to TRBJ1-3; possibly TRBD1 for D (5 bases). The CDR3 runs 13 residues. Looked up from germline, CDR1 is DFQATT and CDR2 is SNEGSKA (reference sequence). V was clipped by 5 bases and J by 2 bases, with 10 bases between them. The CDR3 DNA reads as TGCAGTGCTCCCGAGGGACCTGGAAACACCATATATTTT. Translated: CSAPEGPGNTIYF.

This clonotype came up many times. The rearrangement uses TRBV14 and TRBJ2-1; 7 positions match TRBD1. The trim removed 4 bases at V and 6 bases at J, leaving 12 bases unmatched. From germline, CDR1 is SGHDN and CDR2 FVKESK. The CDR3 consists of 16 residues. The CDR3 bases are TGTGCCAGCAGCCCCTGGACAGGAGAAACATTCAATGAGCAGTTCTTC. This translates into CASSPWTGETFNEQFF.

Many counts were recorded for this clonotype. The chain combines TRBV29-1 with TRBJ2-1; 14 nucleotides align to TRBD2. The J segment lost 7 bases and the V segment lost 7 bases, leaving 6 bases of the junction unmatched. Germline CDR1 reads SQVTM; CDR2 reads ANQGSEA. The CDR3 loop spans 14 amino acids. The CDR3 nucleotides are TGCAGCGCCGCAAGACTAGCGGGGGGGAATGAGCAGTTCTTC. It encodes CSAARLAGGNEQFF.

J is TRBJ2-1 and V is TRBV5-1; 7 positions match TRBD2. J gave up 2 bases and V 4 bases, and 3 bases lay outside the gene matches. The germline gives CDR1 SGHRS, CDR2 YFSETQ. This CDR3 comprises 14 residues. CDR3 nucleotides: TGCGCCAGCAGCCGGGAGGACCCCTACAATGAGCAGTTCTTC. Amino acid sequence: CASSREDPYNEQFF.

In its sample, this clonotype was seen many times. The V gene is TRBV6-2 or TRBV6-3, the J gene TRBJ2-7; 9 nucleotides line up with TRBD1. This CDR3 is 15 amino acids long. From germline, CDR1 is MNHEY and CDR2 SVGEGT. The V gene end was trimmed by 0 bases and the J gene end by 5 bases; junction bases not matched to a gene: 5. The CDR3 here is CASSYSEDRGHEQYF. In nucleotides, the CDR3 is TGTGCCAGCAGTTACTCGGAGGACAGGGGCCACGAGCAGTACTTC.

This chain connects TRBV6-2 or TRBV6-3 to TRBJ2-7; 10 bases are shared with TRBD2. J lost 3 bases, V lost 5 bases, and 4 bases had no gene match. The germline CDR1 and CDR2 sequences are MNHEY and SVGEGT. There are 14 residues in the CDR3. Here the CDR3 DNA reads TGTGCCAGCAGTCGGACTAGCGGATTCTACGAGCAGTACTTC. It is translated as CASSRTSGFYEQYF.

This clonotype has only a few counts. The chain recombines TRBV19 with TRBJ2-3, with D hard to call. V was clipped by 3 bases and J by 2 bases, with 3 bases between them. CDR3 length: 12 amino acids. Per germline, CDR1 LNHDA and CDR2 SQIVND (reference sequence). CDR3 nucleotide sequence: TGTGCCAGTAGTATCACCACAGATACGCAGTATTTT. Translating gives CASSITTDTQYF.

DNA for the CDR3: TGTGCCAGCACGGGACAGGGGGTTTCAGGGGCCAACGTCCTGACTTTC. Amino acid sequence: CASTGQGVSGANVLTF. The rearrangement joins TRBV28 to TRBJ2-6, with 11 bases lining up with TRBD1. CDR1 and CDR2 (germline): MDHEN, SYDVKM. Trimming cost V 7 bases and J 4 bases; bases outside gene matches: 6. CDR3 length equals 16 residues. The variable domain in full, completed from reference TRBV28 and TRBJ2-6, reads DVKVTQSSRYLVKRTGEKVFLECVQDMDHENMFWYRQDPGLGLRLIYFSYDVKMKEKGDIPEGYSVSREKKERFSLILESASTNQTSMYLCASTGQGVSGANVLTFGAGSRLTVL.